Below, 20 T cell receptor beta chains from the same sample are listed, as sequenced in a study of CD8 T cells in ankylosing spondylitis. TCRdb passed the 5' RACE reads through MiXCR, listing each CDR3 protein once. The table shows about 140,000 distinct CDR3 sequences, with around 7.9% occurring only once. Input material: blood, either unsorted or a sorted T cell fraction (not recorded which). These receptor sequences come from a female donor with ankylosing spondylitis or in good health (not recorded which).

The table lists this clonotype with a few counts. The rearrangement uses TRBV7-9 and TRBJ2-1; D unclear. CDR3 length: 15 amino acids. Germline CDR1 SEHNR, CDR2 FQNEAQ (reference sequence). V lost 5 bases to trimming and J lost 5 bases, with 16 bases between them. The CDR3: CASSLRRAPDNEQFF. CDR3 sequence (DNA): TGTGCCAGCAGCCTCCGCCGGGCCCCGGACAATGAGCAGTTCTTC.

In its sample, this clonotype was seen many times. The chain links TRBV9 to TRBJ2-1; D gene uncertain. CDR1 is SGDLS, CDR2 YYNGEE, per germline. The CDR3 is made up of 14 amino acids. With 0 bases removed from V and 8 bases from J, the gap between germline ends came to 12 bases. In DNA, the CDR3 is TGTGCCAGCAGCGTAGAAGGTGCAATGGATGAGCAGTTCTTC. This translates into CASSVEGAMDEQFF. The full variable domain, in which reference TRBV9 and TRBJ2-1 provide the parts outside the CDR3, is DSGVTQTPKHLITATGQRVTLRCSPRSGDLSVYWYQQSLDQGLQFLIQYYNGEERAKGNILERFSAQQFPDLHSELNLSSLELGDSALYFCASSVEGAMDEQFFGPGTRLTVL.

The chain carries TRBV12-3 or TRBV12-4 and TRBJ2-2; 9 nucleotides align to TRBD2. There are 14 residues in the CDR3. The ends lost 8 bases at V and 4 bases at J; junction bases unmatched: 5. CDR3 loop: CASFVRGGTGELFF. Written as DNA, the CDR3 is TGTGCCAGCTTCGTGCGGGGGGGCACCGGGGAGCTGTTTTTT.

This clonotype was detected ten times or more. The chain is built from TRBV28 and TRBJ2-5; 8 bases map to TRBD2. The CDR3 length is 13 residues. CDR1 is MDHEN and CDR2 is SYDVKM in the germline V gene. Trimming took 5 bases from V and 4 from J; bases not matched to a gene: 3. CDR3 in DNA: TGTGCCAGCAGTCGGGGGGGGGTAGAGACCCAGTACTTC. It translates to CASSRGGVETQYF.

The rearrangement links TRBV7-2 to TRBJ2-7; D is ambiguous. Trimming shortened V by 1 base and J by 2 bases, and 9 bases separated the two germline ends. CDR1 and CDR2 from the germline V gene are SGHTA and FQGNSA. The CDR3 loop spans 14 amino acids. DNA of the CDR3: TGTGCCAGCAGCTTAGGTCAGCTCCCCTACGAGCAGTACTTC. Its protein is CASSLGQLPYEQYF.

Comments on this clonotype: A much larger clone differs from this one at a single base, so this may be a read error. V is TRBV19 and J is TRBJ2-7; 14 bases match TRBD2. Germline CDR1 LNHDA, CDR2 SQIVND (reference sequence). The CDR3 length is 14 residues. The CDR3 reads CVSSGLAGGYEQYF. Here the CDR3 DNA reads TGTGTCAGTAGTGGACTAGCGGGGGGCTACGAGCAGTACTTC.

In its sample, this clonotype was seen many times. The chain is built from TRBV6-1 and TRBJ1-2, with TRBD1 as a possible D gene (5 bases). Germline V gene data show CDR1 as MNHNS and CDR2 as SASEGT. CDR3 length equals 15 residues. With 2 bases removed from V and 0 bases from J, the gap between germline ends came to 10 bases. The chain's CDR3 is CASSELTVANYGYTF. CDR3 DNA sequence: TGTGCCAGCAGTGAATTGACAGTTGCTAACTATGGCTACACCTTC.

This clonotype was observed at least ten times. The chain carries TRBV7-8 and TRBJ2-1; 11 bases line up with TRBD2. V trimming: 2 bases; J trimming: 6 bases; junction bases outside the gene matches: 9. The CDR3 spans 17 residues. Germline loops: CDR1 SGHVS, CDR2 FQNEAQ. This CDR3 reads CASSLLSTSGGTNEQFF. CDR3 sequence (DNA): TGTGCCAGCAGCTTATTATCTACTAGCGGGGGCACCAATGAGCAGTTCTTC.

Ten or more counts support this clonotype. The CDR3 coding sequence is TGTGCCAGCAGTTTGAGATCGGACTATGGCTACACCTTC. It encodes CASSLRSDYGYTF. The V and J genes are TRBV12-3 or TRBV12-4 and TRBJ1-2; D is unclear. Trimming removed 3 bases at V and 3 bases at J, with 8 bases between. The length of the CDR3 is 13 residues.

There are many counts of this clonotype. The V call is TRBV2, the J call TRBJ1-5; the D gene is possibly TRBD1 (6 bases). CDR1 and CDR2 from the germline V gene are SNHLY and FYNNEI. V lost 4 bases and J lost 7, with 23 bases in between. This CDR3 is built from 17 residues. The CDR3 is CASSGDTTGLPTQPQHF. CDR3 in DNA: TGTGCCAGCAGTGGGGACACGACAGGTCTCCCTACCCAGCCCCAGCATTTT.

This clonotype was detected ten times or more. For the CDR3, the DNA is TGTGCCAGCAGTGGTACAGGGGGCTTCAGAGACACCATATATTTT. Protein sequence: CASSGTGGFRDTIYF. The J gene is TRBJ1-3, the V gene TRBV12-3 or TRBV12-4, with 9 bases lining up with TRBD1. The CDR3 loop spans 15 amino acids. V shed 5 bases and J 8 bases; nucleotides not matched to a gene: 10.

In this sample, this clonotype turned up a few times. The gene calls are TRBV6-1 and TRBJ2-3; TRBD2 matches at 7 bases. Germline V gives CDR1 MNHNS, CDR2 SASEGT. With 6 bases clipped from V and 5 bases from J, the junction kept 11 bases outside the gene matches. This CDR3 has 15 amino acids. In DNA form, the CDR3 reads TGTGCCAGCAGGTCCGGGACTATTAGAGGAGATACGCAGTATTTT. Its protein is CASRSGTIRGDTQYF.

This clonotype was detected many times. The CDR3 DNA follows: TGTGCCAGCAGCTCTAGTGGGGTGGATCAGCCCCAGCATTTT. Protein sequence: CASSSSGVDQPQHF. J is TRBJ1-5 and V is TRBV9; D gene unclear. V shed 4 bases and J shed 5 bases, with 13 bases lying between them. The CDR3 spans 14 residues. Per germline, CDR1 SGDLS and CDR2 YYNGEE.

This clonotype has at least ten counts. J is TRBJ2-7 and V is TRBV12-3 or TRBV12-4, with a tentative D call TRBD1 (6 bases). The germline V and J ends were trimmed by 6 bases and 3 bases, with 12 bases remaining between them. CDR3 length equals 13 residues. CDR3: CASSSQGIYEQYF. Here the CDR3 DNA reads TGTGCCAGCAGCTCCCAGGGGATCTACGAGCAGTACTTC.

This chain's CDR3 is CASSPWQGGKETQYF. In DNA form, the CDR3 reads TGCGCCAGCAGCCCCTGGCAGGGAGGGAAAGAGACCCAGTACTTC. The chain joins TRBV5-1 to TRBJ2-5; 7 nucleotides line up with TRBD2. The CDR3 runs to 15 residues. Looked up from germline, CDR1 is SGHRS and CDR2 is YFSETQ. Unmatched junction bases numbered 9, after V lost 4 bases and J lost 3 bases.

This clonotype has a count of ten or more. The chain links TRBV6-1 to TRBJ1-2, with 11 nucleotides matching TRBD1. Germline V CDR1 and CDR2: MNHNS, SASEGT. V shed 1 base and J 4 bases; nucleotides not matched to a gene: 2. This CDR3 has 15 amino acids. The CDR3 DNA is TGTGCCAGCAGTGAAGAGGGGACAGGGGGCTATGGCTACACCTTC. It encodes CASSEEGTGGYGYTF.

The table lists this clonotype with many counts. The CDR3 here is CASSLVGEAFF. The CDR3 DNA sequence: TGTGCCAGCAGTTTGGTGGGTGAAGCTTTCTTT. The chain employs TRBV12-3 or TRBV12-4 and TRBJ1-1; D not certain. This CDR3 has 11 residues. Trimming removed 3 bases from V and 7 bases from J, with 6 bases in between.

This clonotype occurred a few times. V usage is TRBV4-1 and J usage is TRBJ1-2; D not certain. V was shortened by 4 bases and J by 4 bases, with 13 bases between the two germline ends. Germline CDR1 MGHRA, CDR2 YSYEKL. This CDR3 is 14 amino acids long. CDR3 nucleotide sequence: TGCGCCAGCAGCCTGAGGGCCGACCCCTATGGCTACACCTTC. This encodes CASSLRADPYGYTF.

Ten or more counts support this clonotype. The chain couples TRBV7-2 to TRBJ2-1; TRBD2 matches 8 bases. The CDR3 contains 15 residues. Germline lookup yields CDR1 SGHTA and CDR2 FQGNSA. V gave up 5 bases and J gave up 5 bases; unmatched junction bases: 8. In DNA, the CDR3 is TGTGCCAGCAGCCCCGAGCTAGCGGGCGACAATGAGCAGTTCTTC. Its protein product is CASSPELAGDNEQFF.

This clonotype was picked up a small number of times. V and J are TRBV12-3 or TRBV12-4 and TRBJ2-2; TRBD1 might be the D (5 bases). The CDR3 spans 14 residues. V was shortened by 2 bases and J by 3 bases, with 7 bases between the two germline ends. The CDR3 DNA sequence: TGTGCCAGCAGTTTACAGGGTGACACCGGGGAGCTGTTTTTT. Translation gives CASSLQGDTGELFF.